Detailed here is one T cell receptor (beta chain). This clonotype showed up many times. Its antigen is not yet known. At one end the junction does not follow the germline gene, possibly because of a read error. The sample originates from a study of T cells in Graves' hyperthyroidism and ophthalmopathy (dated by TCRdb to between 2018 and 2021). Notes on the research overall: Peripheral blood samples were taken at the time of initial diagnosis, prior to any treatment. Prospective prediction of ophthalmopathy was tested in an independent validation cohort consisting of 18 hyperthyroidism patients and approximately 16 patients who later progressed to ophthalmopathy. TCR Vbeta CDR3 sequencing of 140 or so peripheral blood samples (fewer than 45 ophthalmopathy, 75 hyperthyroidism and roughly 17 progressor patients) is reported in the paper. TCR V-J signatures able to tell the groups apart were searched for in a discovery cohort of approximately 95 patients, of whom fewer than 45 had Graves' ophthalmopathy and 57 had stable Graves' hyperthyroidism. In roughly six Graves' hyperthyroidism patients, the study also compared T-cell repertoires from thyroid tissue with T-cell repertoires from blood. The 100 or so discovery patients were divided at random into training and test sets in a 7:3 ratio. After sampling, hyperthyroidism patients received methimazole starting at 30 mg daily, and ophthalmopathy patients received high-dose intravenous methylprednisolone. The study at large found these results: Sample size was not statistically predetermined, and investigators were not blinded to group allocation. Blood samples also contained most of the expanded thyroid clonotypes (frequency above 0.001), which suggests that blood repertoires may reflect thyroid immune responses. During validation, the model predicted progression to ophthalmopathy a median of roughly 7.1 months ahead of onset, with roughly 65% sensitivity and 72% to 85% specificity. A 13 V-J signature model separated ophthalmopathy from stable hyperthyroidism, with over 85% sensitivity and about 81% specificity in cross-validation and 80%/75% in testing.

The TCR beta CDR3 regions were amplified from the RNA transcripts. The TCR CDR3 was subjected to a first round of RT-PCR using the HTBI primer set and the Qiagen OneStep RT-PCR kit. A second multiplex PCR round built the libraries, followed by size selection and purification. Libraries were sequenced paired-end with 100 bp reads on an Illumina HiSeq2000. The study's processing was this. SOAPnuke was used to process the raw data, throwing out any read that contained adapters or uncalled bases, had a mean Phred below 15, or lacked an exact constant-primer or identifier match. High-quality paired reads were merged with COPE v1.2.5, and unique nucleotide sequences were defined as clonotypes. Clonotypes were aligned to IMGT TRBV, TRBD and TRBJ reference segments using MiTCR v1.1. The analysis included only V-J combinations with a frequency above 0.0001, which together covered approximately 99% of the repertoires. A TCS score was defined as the ratio of F50 (clonal expansion) to E x V (chaos), with BLOSUM62-based TCRdist applied between CDR3 peptides within each V-J. Welch's t-statistics and random forest reduced fewer than 550 V-J features to roughly 13, which were used in a naive Bayes classifier (R e1071). The public reads were quality trimmed at Q25 with fastp and then assembled into clones with MiXCR by TCRdb, keeping productive beta chains. Records with the same CDR3 protein are collapsed into one entry carrying the most frequent genes and DNA. In this record, the V and J calls reflect TCRdb's handling and not the investigators' own analysis. The table for this sample lists approximately 560,000 distinct CDR3 sequences; 15% to 17% of them were counted only once. The ten largest clones add up to under 8% of the sample.

The CDR3 contains 14 residues, cysteine and phenylalanine counted. Of all the DNA, just the CDR3 is kept, 42 bases in frame from base 1. The CDR1 and CDR2 encoded by the germline V gene (reference sequence) are DFQATT and SNEGSKA. Stable Graves' hyperthyroidism was defined as no progression to ophthalmopathy during 18 months of follow-up. Hyperthyroidism patients were newly diagnosed, with disease duration under 2 months, and aged 18 to 65 years. Any patient with an uncontrolled infection, another autoimmune disease, pregnancy or lactation was excluded. Diagnoses were based on clinical symptoms, serum thyroxine and TRAb, thyroid ultrasound and orbital computed tomography. Ficoll-Paque density gradient centrifugation was used to isolate PBMCs from around 10 ml of fresh peripheral blood. Trizol reagent was used to extract total RNA, and RNA quality was then checked on an Agilent 2100 Bioanalyzer.

The receptor comes from a woman between 25 and 40 years old with Graves' hyperthyroidism. The rearranged chain carries TRBV20-1 and TRBJ1-4; a weak D assignment points to TRBD1 (5 bases agree). The specimen sequenced was blood. The CDR3 region reads CSAGDRGVLEKLFF. Here is the DNA: TGCAGTGCTGGAGATCGGGGGGTATTGGAAAAACTGTTTTTT.